This T cell receptor beta chain was recorded in a study of blood T cells in healthy people across ages. This clonotype was found a few times. Together with a sample-barcoded 5' primer, a J-beta primer mix was included in a second PCR lasting about 6 to 11 cycles. MiXCR, applied by TCRdb to the 5' RACE reads, yields one record per CDR3 protein. The sample has hundreds of thousands of distinct CDR3 sequences; around two fifths are singletons. Donors each provided ten milliliters of peripheral blood. The sequence derives from a man in his sixties in good health. The sample taken for sequencing was blood.

CDR3 DNA sequence: TGCGCCAGCAGCTTGGGGACAGGGGCTAGGAATGAGCAGTTCTTC. Translating gives CASSLGTGARNEQFF. The chain joins TRBV5-1 to TRBJ2-1, with TRBD1 identical over 9 bases. The CDR3 sequence is 15 residues long. Trimming at V came to 0 bases and at J to 7 bases, leaving 5 bases not matched to a gene. Germline loops: CDR1 SGHRS, CDR2 YFSETQ.